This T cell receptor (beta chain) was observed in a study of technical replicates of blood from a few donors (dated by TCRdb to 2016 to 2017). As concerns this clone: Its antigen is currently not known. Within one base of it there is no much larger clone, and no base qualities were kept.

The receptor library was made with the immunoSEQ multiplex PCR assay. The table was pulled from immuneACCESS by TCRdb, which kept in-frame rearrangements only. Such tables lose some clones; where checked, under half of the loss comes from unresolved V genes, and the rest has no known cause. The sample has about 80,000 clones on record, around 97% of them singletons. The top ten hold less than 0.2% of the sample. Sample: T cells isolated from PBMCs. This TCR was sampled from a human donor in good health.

The CDR3 region: CASSASGALGNTEAFF. The DNA sequence is as follows: TGTGCCAGCAGCGCCTCAGGGGCGCTTGGGAACACTGAAGCTTTCTTT. The V gene is TRBV9 and the J gene is TRBJ1-1; TRBD1 is a weak D gene call, 6 bases matching. The CDR3 starts with the cysteine, ends with the phenylalanine, and has 16 residues. Only CDR3 DNA remains: 48 bases, in frame from the first base. According to the germline V gene, CDR1 reads SGDLS and CDR2 reads YYNGEE. The V end loses 3 bases and the J end loses 1 base, and a stretch of 16 bases separates them.